The clone carrying this T cell receptor (beta chain) showed up just a few times. The data originate from a study of blood T cell repertoires in COVID-19. About the research overall: PBMCs, B-cell-depleted T cells, or T cells were the source of the cDNA or gDNA that made up the material.

The assay was immunoSEQ multiplex PCR, and TCRdb's table has in-frame clones only and misses some. The data contain about 190,000 clones, approximately 82% of them seen just once; the ten biggest clones take up roughly 5.2%. The CDR3 length is 16 residues. Germline V CDR1 and CDR2: SGHDN, FVKESK. V trimming: 1 base; J trimming: 2 bases; junction bases outside the gene matches: 5. Categorization into cohorts depended on clinical history that participants reported. Material: PBMCs or T cells enriched from blood (not recorded which). This chain connects TRBV14 to TRBJ2-5; 9 bases match TRBD1. The sequence came from a woman aged 60-70 years with acute COVID-19. The CDR3 loop is CASSQGRQGEQETQYF. Here the CDR3 DNA reads TGTGCCAGCAGCCAAGGACGACAGGGGGAACAAGAGACCCAGTACTTC.